This passage covers 7 T cell receptor beta chains from one sample sequenced in a study of cytomegalovirus exposure and HLA in healthy donors. The PCR had 60 Vbeta and 13 Jbeta primers. Sequencing was performed with immunoSEQ multiplex PCR; in TCRdb, only in-frame clones are kept and a portion is missing. The sample has some 140,000 clones; approximately 73% are singletons. The sequenced sample consisted of PBMCs. Every receptor here comes from a woman aged 35 to 49 in good health and CMV-seronegative.

This sequence joins TRBV27 and TRBJ1-5; 8 bases are a match to TRBD1. Trimming took 9 bases from V and 3 from J; bases not matched to a gene: 7. Germline assignment: CDR1 MNHEY and CDR2 SMNVEV (reference sequence). This CDR3 contains 14 residues. CDR3 sequence: CASNGQGLNQPQHF. The CDR3 nucleotides read TGTGCCAGTAACGGACAGGGCCTCAATCAGCCCCAGCATTTT.

The J gene is TRBJ2-1, the V gene TRBV10-1, with a weak D call TRBD1 (6 bases). The V end lost 4 bases, the J end lost 2 bases, and 6 bases lay between the germline ends. CDR1 is WNHNN, CDR2 SYGVQD, per germline (reference sequence). The CDR3 contains 13 residues. The CDR3 sequence: CASSGGPYNEQFF. CDR3 in DNA: TGCGCCAGCAGTGGGGGGCCCTACAATGAGCAGTTCTTC.

The chain employs TRBV5-4 and TRBJ2-5, with 9 nucleotides matching TRBD1. The germline V gene has CDR1 SGHNT and CDR2 YYREEE (reference sequence). The CDR3 has 14 amino acids. The V and J ends lost 4 bases and 4 bases, in that order; junction bases with no gene match: 5. The CDR3 loop is CASSNGQGTETQYF. CDR3 coding DNA: TGTGCCAGCAGCAACGGACAGGGGACAGAGACCCAGTACTTC.

The rearrangement links TRBV15 to TRBJ1-5; 9 nucleotides match TRBD1. The V and J ends lost 0 bases and 7 bases, in that order; junction bases with no gene match: 7. The length of the CDR3 is 16 residues. Per germline, CDR1 LNHNV and CDR2 YYDKDF (reference sequence). CDR3 in amino acids: CATSRDPGQGLQPQHF. DNA for the CDR3: TGTGCCACCAGCAGAGATCCGGGACAGGGATTACAGCCCCAGCATTTT.

The chain links TRBV7-3 to TRBJ2-1, with 8 positions matching TRBD2. The germline gives CDR1 SGHTA, CDR2 FQGTGA. The CDR3 runs to 17 residues. V shed 1 base and J 0 bases; nucleotides not matched to a gene: 5. The CDR3 nucleotides are TGTGCCAGCAGCTTAATTGCGGGGGGAAGCTCCTACAATGAGCAGTTCTTC. Its translation is CASSLIAGGSSYNEQFF. Full variable domain (remainder filled in from reference TRBV7-3 and TRBJ2-1): GAGVSQTPSNKVTEKGKYVELRCDPISGHTALYWYRQSLGQGPEFLIYFQGTGAADDSGLPNDRFFAVRPEGSVSTLKIQRTERGDSAVYLCASSLIAGGSSYNEQFFGPGTRLTVL.

The chain has TRBV5-1 and TRBJ2-1; TRBD2 matches 8 bases. The CDR3 has 15 residues. V was clipped by 3 bases and J by 8 bases; unmatched bases: 10. Per germline, CDR1 SGHRS and CDR2 YFSETQ. The CDR3 nucleotides are TGCGCCAGCAGCTACGAAACCGGGAGGGCAGATGAGCAGTTCTTC. It yields the protein CASSYETGRADEQFF.

The chain links TRBV11-2 to TRBJ2-2; 7 positions match TRBD1. Germline assignment: CDR1 SGHAT and CDR2 FQNNGV. The CDR3 sequence is 18 residues long. V lost 5 bases, J lost 3 bases, and 15 bases stayed unmatched. The CDR3 nucleotides are TGTGCCAGCAGCCCACACCCACTGAAGGGGGCGGACACCGGGGAGCTGTTTTTT. Protein: CASSPHPLKGADTGELFF.